The 32 T cell receptor beta chains presented below share a single source sample, sequenced in a study of molecular identifiers for immune sequencing clone quantification. A single record per CDR3 protein comes from TCRdb applying MiXCR to the PCR reads. The table includes nearly 650,000 distinct CDR3 sequences, about 25% detected once. Source material: naive CD8+ T cells from blood, with Jurkat cell RNA spiked in. Indicated subset: FACS-sorted CD8+CD4-CCR7+CD45RA+ naive T cells. These receptor sequences come from a human donor in good health. Some libraries in this study had Jurkat cell RNA spiked in.

This clonotype was seen a handful of times. V and J are TRBV20-1 and TRBJ2-7; TRBD1 aligns across 7 bases. CDR3 length equals 14 residues. The germline CDR1 and CDR2 sequences are DFQATT and SNEGSKA (reference sequence). V lost 0 bases and J lost 2; bases outside the gene matches: 4. In DNA, the CDR3 is TGCAGTGCTAGAGATCCCGACAGGGCCTACGAGCAGTACTTC. This gives the protein CSARDPDRAYEQYF.

This clonotype was observed at least ten times. The V and J genes are TRBV9 and TRBJ1-1, with TRBD1 matching over 9 bases. V shed 1 base, J shed 7 bases, and the junction held 2 bases outside the gene matches. Germline V gene lookup returns CDR1 SGDLS and CDR2 YYNGEE. CDR3 size: 13 residues. The CDR3 loop is CASSVTGGDEAFF. DNA for the CDR3: TGTGCCAGCAGCGTAACAGGGGGCGATGAAGCTTTCTTT.

Many counts were recorded for this clonotype. This chain joins TRBV29-1 and TRBJ2-2, with D tentatively TRBD2 (5 bases). The V end was cut by 3 bases, the J end by 3 bases, with 11 bases between. Germline assignment: CDR1 SQVTM and CDR2 ANQGSEA. The CDR3 covers 14 residues. The CDR3 protein is CSVDPGSYTGELFF. The CDR3 DNA reads as TGCAGCGTTGATCCGGGGTCCTACACCGGGGAGCTGTTTTTT.

This clonotype showed up just a few times. The chain combines TRBV12-3 or TRBV12-4 with TRBJ1-5; D perhaps matches TRBD1 (6 bases). V was cut by 5 bases and J by 3 bases, with 11 bases left in between. The CDR3 sequence is 14 residues long. The CDR3 region is CASSGGQFNQPQHF. CDR3 bases: TGTGCCAGCAGTGGAGGACAGTTCAATCAGCCCCAGCATTTT.

The sample holds many counts of this clonotype. This chain links TRBV28 with TRBJ2-3, with D possibly matching TRBD2 (5 bases). This CDR3 is built from 14 residues. From germline, CDR1 is MDHEN and CDR2 SYDVKM. The V gene lost 10 bases and the J gene lost 2 bases, with 16 bases spanning the gap. Here the CDR3 DNA reads TGTGCCACCTCCCGGGAACTCGACACAGATACGCAGTATTTT. Protein product: CATSRELDTDTQYF.

This clonotype was observed at least ten times. The V call is TRBV10-3, the J call TRBJ1-5; a possible D gene is TRBD1 (6 bases). The germline V gene encodes CDR1 ENHRY and CDR2 SYGVKD. V was cut by 10 bases and J by 0 bases, with 19 bases left in between. The CDR3 is 16 amino acids. The CDR3 reads CASHMDRVDSNQPQHF. DNA for the CDR3: TGTGCCAGCCACATGGACAGAGTGGATAGCAATCAGCCCCAGCATTTT.

V and J are TRBV4-3 and TRBJ1-2, with TRBD1 matching 8 bases. The J segment lost 8 bases and the V segment lost 0 bases, leaving 11 bases of the junction unmatched. Per the germline V gene, CDR1 is LGHNA and CDR2 is YSLEER. The CDR3 contains 16 residues. The CDR3 region has the DNA TGCGCCAGCAGCCAAGATCGCCCGACAGGGGAGGAAGGCTACACCTTC. Amino acids: CASSQDRPTGEEGYTF.

This clonotype was found many times. The genes are TRBV6-5 and TRBJ1-5, with a tentative D call TRBD1 (6 bases). This CDR3 contains 15 residues. Trimming removed 5 bases from V and 6 bases from J, with 17 bases in between. Germline V gene sequence: CDR1 MNHEY, CDR2 SVGAGI. The chain's CDR3 is CASSPQTGGGQPQHF. The DNA of the CDR3 is TGTGCCAGCAGTCCTCAGACAGGAGGAGGTCAGCCCCAGCATTTT.

This clonotype was recorded many times. The J gene is TRBJ1-4, the V gene TRBV7-9; tentative D call: TRBD1 (5 bases). Germline CDR1 reads SEHNR; CDR2 reads FQNEAQ (reference sequence). Trimming left V 6 bases short and J 8 bases short, with 16 bases between. The CDR3 totals 14 residues. The CDR3 nucleotides read TGTGCCAGCAGAGCCCCGGGAGGGACGGAAAAACTGTTTTTT. Translated: CASRAPGGTEKLFF. Together with reference TRBV7-9 and TRBJ1-4, the CDR3 gives the full variable domain: DTGVSQNPRHKITKRGQNVTFRCDPISEHNRLYWYRQTLGQGPEFLTYFQNEAQLEKSRLLSDRFSAERPKGSFSTLEIQRTEQGDSAMYLCASRAPGGTEKLFFGSGTQLSVL.

This clonotype was seen many times. The chain links TRBV6-5 to TRBJ2-7; 8 positions agree with TRBD1. The junction had 3 bases not matched to a gene; V was cut back by 0 bases and J by 5 bases. This CDR3 is built from 14 residues. Germline V gene lookup returns CDR1 MNHEY and CDR2 SVGAGI. The CDR3: CASSYSGQGDEQYF. The CDR3, as DNA: TGTGCCAGCAGTTACTCAGGACAGGGCGACGAGCAGTACTTC.

There are a few counts of this clonotype. This chain joins TRBV6-2 or TRBV6-3 and TRBJ1-1, with a tentative D call TRBD1 (5 bases). Germline V gene sequence: CDR1 MNHEY, CDR2 SVGEGT. The germline V and J ends were trimmed by 7 bases and 4 bases, with 16 bases remaining between them. The CDR3 totals 14 residues. The CDR3 spells CASILVGGSTEAFF. The DNA of the CDR3 is TGTGCCAGCATCCTTGTGGGGGGGTCCACTGAAGCTTTCTTT.

This clonotype was counted at least ten times. The chain carries TRBV6-2 or TRBV6-3 and TRBJ1-1, with D possibly being TRBD1 (6 bases). Per the germline V gene, CDR1 is MNHEY and CDR2 is SVGEGT. V lost 5 bases, J lost 3 bases, and 10 bases lay in between. CDR3 length equals 13 residues. CDR3 DNA sequence: TGTGCCAGCAGTGAGACAGGATACACTGAAGCTTTCTTT. This sequence encodes CASSETGYTEAFF.

The rearrangement links TRBV28 to TRBJ2-3; D remains ambiguous. CDR1 MDHEN and CDR2 SYDVKM come from the germline V gene. Trimming shortened V by 1 base and J by 0 bases, and 8 bases separated the two germline ends. The CDR3 consists of 15 residues. CDR3 in amino acids: CASSLLLTSTDTQYF. The CDR3 region has the DNA TGTGCCAGCAGTTTATTACTAACTAGCACAGATACGCAGTATTTT.

In its sample, this clonotype was seen a few times. This rearrangement joins TRBV7-6 to TRBJ2-1; D perhaps matches TRBD2 (6 bases). CDR3 length equals 13 residues. Germline CDR1 and CDR2: SGHVS and FNYEAQ. Trimming took 3 bases from V and 10 from J, leaving 13 bases between them. For the CDR3, the DNA is TGTGCCAGCAGCTTCGAATCAGGACTAGAGCAGTTCTTC. It encodes CASSFESGLEQFF.

To note about this clonotype: Just one base apart from a much larger clone, this may be a read error. This chain connects TRBV7-2 to TRBJ1-1, with D possibly being TRBD1 (6 bases). The CDR3 covers 12 residues. V dropped 1 base and J dropped 9 bases, with 9 bases sitting between them. CDR1 and CDR2 from the germline V gene are SGHTA and FQGNSA. DNA of the CDR3: TGTGCCAGCAGCTTAGAGTGGGGGCAAGCTTTCTTT. Encoded protein: CASSLEWGQAFF.

This clonotype showed up just a few times. The chain combines TRBV5-4 with TRBJ2-2; D is possibly TRBD1 (6 bases). V lost 6 bases and J 6 bases, leaving 15 bases between the germline ends. The CDR3 consists of 14 residues. The V gene's germline CDR1 is SGHNT and CDR2 YYREEE (reference sequence). In DNA form, the CDR3 reads TGTGCCAGCAATCTCAGGGGTTCGGCCGGGGAGCTGTTTTTT. Translation gives CASNLRGSAGELFF.

The chain uses TRBV19 and TRBJ2-1; 8 bases agree with TRBD1. The trim removed 11 bases at V and 6 bases at J, leaving 15 bases unmatched. This CDR3 has 15 residues. Per germline, CDR1 LNHDA and CDR2 SQIVND (reference sequence). This CDR3 reads CAGGPPGQVRNEQFF. The CDR3 nucleotides are TGTGCCGGTGGACCCCCGGGACAGGTACGCAATGAGCAGTTCTTC.

This clonotype was found a few times. The rearrangement links TRBV5-6 to TRBJ2-7; D unresolved. The CDR3 contains 12 residues. The germline V gene has CDR1 SGHDT and CDR2 YYEEEE. Trimming stripped 3 bases from V and 7 bases from J, with 11 bases between. The CDR3 loop is CASSSYLREQYF. The CDR3 DNA is TGTGCCAGCAGCTCTTACTTACGGGAGCAGTACTTC. Using reference TRBV5-6 and TRBJ2-7 for the parts outside the CDR3, the full variable domain is DAGVTQSPTHLIKTRGQQVTLRCSPKSGHDTVSWYQQALGQGPQFIFQYYEEEERQRGNFPDRFSGHQFPNYSSELNVNALLLGDSALYLCASSSYLREQYFGPGTRLTVT.

This rearrangement joins TRBV13 to TRBJ2-3, with 9 bases identical to TRBD2. The V and J ends lost 4 bases and 0 bases, in that order; junction bases with no gene match: 8. CDR1 PRHDT and CDR2 FYEKMQ come from the germline V gene (reference sequence). The CDR3 contains 17 residues. Written as DNA, the CDR3 is TGTGCCAGCAGCTACACCCTTACTAGCGGGAGCACAGATACGCAGTATTTT. Its protein product is CASSYTLTSGSTDTQYF.

This clonotype appeared a few times. The rearrangement joins TRBV20-1 to TRBJ2-7; D tentatively reads TRBD1 or TRBD2 (5 bases each). With 5 bases removed from V and 5 bases from J, the gap between germline ends came to 13 bases. CDR1 DFQATT and CDR2 SNEGSKA come from the germline V gene (reference sequence). This CDR3 has 12 amino acids. The CDR3 nucleotides are TGCAGTGCTCGACCTTGGGACCACGAGCAGTACTTC. Protein: CSARPWDHEQYF.

The CDR3 protein is CATGTGTYNEQFF. CDR3 DNA: TGTGCCACCGGGACAGGAACCTACAATGAGCAGTTCTTC. V usage is TRBV12-3 or TRBV12-4 and J usage is TRBJ2-1, with 8 nucleotides matching TRBD1. The CDR3 extends over 13 amino acids. After removal of 10 bases from V and 2 bases from J, the junction contained 4 bases not matched to a gene.

This clonotype has a handful of counts. The V call is TRBV3-1, the J call TRBJ2-5; 8 nucleotides match TRBD2. The CDR3 runs to 18 residues. V gave up 0 bases and J gave up 4 bases; unmatched junction bases: 13. From germline, CDR1 is LGHDT and CDR2 YNNKEL (reference sequence). As DNA, the CDR3 is TGTGCCAGCAGCCAAGATCACGGGGGGGCCCTTTTTGGAGAGACCCAGTACTTC. Amino acids: CASSQDHGGALFGETQYF.

Concerning this clonotype: Given a much more abundant clone one base away, this may be a read error. The chain combines TRBV29-1 with TRBJ1-4, with D perhaps TRBD1 (6 bases). In germline, CDR1 is SQVTM, CDR2 ANQGSEA. This CDR3 contains 15 residues. The CDR3 coding sequence is TGCAGCATTGAGCAGACGGGGGCTACAAATGAAAAACTGTTTTTT. Translating it yields CSIEQTGATNEKLFF.

This clonotype was seen a few times. The rearrangement links TRBV11-2 to TRBJ2-1; 9 nucleotides line up with TRBD2. With V trimmed by 3 bases and J by 5 bases, 2 bases remained unmatched. This CDR3 spans 14 amino acids. The germline gives CDR1 SGHAT, CDR2 FQNNGV. CDR3 residues: CASSLTSGDNEQFF. For the CDR3, the DNA is TGTGCCAGCAGCTTGACTAGCGGTGACAATGAGCAGTTCTTC.

This clonotype was seen a few times. The chain joins TRBV6-5 to TRBJ1-6; 7 bases agree with TRBD1. The V and J ends lost 8 bases and 9 bases, in that order; junction bases with no gene match: 10. Germline lookup yields CDR1 MNHEY and CDR2 SVGAGI. The length of the CDR3 is 14 residues. In DNA form, the CDR3 reads TGTGCCAGCCAAGAGACAGGGTGGGGTTCACCCCTCCACTTT. Translating gives CASQETGWGSPLHF.

The chain combines TRBV21-1 with TRBJ2-7; the listed D gene, TRBD1, was not tested against the DNA. TRBV21-1 is tagged as a pseudogene. The CDR3 is made up of 21 amino acids. Here the CDR3 reads CASSREVRRLQKEEDRTEQYF. The CDR3 DNA reads TGTGCCAGCAGCAGAGAGGTCCGTAGACTACAGAAGGAGGAGGACAGGACGGAGCAGTACTTC.

This clonotype has more than one count but fewer than ten. The chain is built from TRBV19 and TRBJ2-1, with TRBD1 identical over 9 bases. The CDR3 consists of 16 residues. Germline CDR1 reads LNHDA; CDR2 reads SQIVND (reference sequence). Germline trimming cut 3 bases from V and 1 base from J; bases unmatched to any gene: 4. CDR3 loop: CASSIQGTGSYNEQFF. CDR3 DNA: TGTGCCAGTAGTATCCAGGGGACAGGGTCCTACAATGAGCAGTTCTTC.

The table lists this clonotype with many counts. J is TRBJ2-3 and V is TRBV5-1; no clear D gene. Per germline, CDR1 SGHRS and CDR2 YFSETQ. Between the trimmed V and J ends, which lost 3 bases and 0 bases, there was a span of 14 bases. The CDR3 extends over 16 amino acids. This CDR3 is CASSWAGGISTDTQYF. CDR3 nucleotides: TGCGCCAGCAGCTGGGCAGGTGGGATTAGCACAGATACGCAGTATTTT. The full variable domain, with the rest looked up from reference TRBV5-1 and TRBJ2-3, is KAGVTQTPRYLIKTRGQQVTLSCSPISGHRSVSWYQQTPGQGLQFLFEYFSETQRNKGNFPGRFSGRQFSNSRSEMNVSTLELGDSALYLCASSWAGGISTDTQYFGPGTRLTVL.

This clonotype was detected only a few times. This chain links TRBV12-3 or TRBV12-4 with TRBJ2-7; D uncertain. The CDR3 is made up of 14 amino acids. Trimming shortened V by 8 bases and J by 2 bases, and 16 bases separated the two germline ends. CDR3 nucleotides: TGTGCCAGCGGTCCAGAGACAAAAACCTACGAGCAGTACTTC. It yields the protein CASGPETKTYEQYF.

V usage is TRBV19 and J usage is TRBJ1-5; D is possibly TRBD1 (5 bases). CDR1 is LNHDA, CDR2 SQIVND, per germline (reference sequence). The CDR3 totals 13 residues. Between the trimmed V and J ends, which lost 5 bases and 4 bases, there was a span of 9 bases. CDR3 amino acids: CASSATANQPQHF. The CDR3 nucleotides are TGTGCCAGTAGTGCGACAGCTAATCAGCCCCAGCATTTT.

The V gene is TRBV19, the J gene TRBJ1-2; 7 bases agree with TRBD1. The CDR3 length is 14 residues. Looked up from germline, CDR1 is LNHDA and CDR2 is SQIVND (reference sequence). The V and J ends lost 4 bases and 5 bases, in that order; junction bases with no gene match: 7. DNA of the CDR3: TGTGCCAGTAGTACTCGACGGGACAGATATGGCTACACCTTC. This gives the protein CASSTRRDRYGYTF. Full variable domain (missing parts from reference TRBV19 and TRBJ1-2): DGGITQSPKYLFRKEGQNVTLSCEQNLNHDAMYWYRQDPGQGLRLIYYSQIVNDFQKGDIAEGYSVSREKKESFPLTVTSAQKNPTAFYLCASSTRRDRYGYTFGSGTRLTVV.

There are a few counts of this clonotype. The rearrangement links TRBV6-6 to TRBJ2-1; 11 nucleotides agree with TRBD2. Germline-derived CDR1 and CDR2 are MNHNY and SVGAGI (reference sequence). There are 14 residues in the CDR3. After removal of 8 bases from V and 4 bases from J, the junction contained 4 bases not matched to a gene. The CDR3 DNA is TGTGCCAGCGTACTAGCGGGAGAGTACAATGAGCAGTTCTTC. Protein product: CASVLAGEYNEQFF.